This TCR beta chain was sequenced during a study of blood T cells in healthy people across ages. This clonotype was recorded a few times. Its cognate antigen is unknown. CDR1 SGHRS and CDR2 YFSETQ come from the germline V gene. Trimming left V 9 bases short and J 6 bases short, with 12 bases between. CDR3 length equals 12 residues. PCR was performed a second time for roughly 7 to 11 cycles using a sample-barcoded 5' primer and a J-beta primer mix. MiXCR was run by TCRdb on the 5' RACE reads, yielding one entry per CDR3 protein. The table lists about 570,000 distinct CDR3 sequences, 25% to 30% of them singletons. Study conclusions and caveats: TCR beta diversity, measured per million T cells, fell in a roughly linear way with age.

This rearrangement joins TRBV5-1 to TRBJ2-2, with D possibly being TRBD2 (5 bases). Input material: blood. The clonotype originates from a woman in her seventies in good health. DNA of the CDR3: TGCGCCACTGGCTCGGGGTCCGGGGAGCTGTTTTTT. This gives the protein CATGSGSGELFF.